The present entry profiles one T cell receptor (beta chain) with its context. Its antigen is as yet unknown. At the time of sampling, donors were nominally healthy, though unrecorded immune exposures were likely. This entry belongs to a study of cytomegalovirus exposure and HLA in healthy donors. In the PCR, 60 Vbeta and 13 Jbeta primers were used. The protocol was immunoSEQ multiplex PCR, while the TCRdb copy is restricted to in-frame clones and leaves out a portion. Its table lists about 25,000 clones. The V end was cut by 2 bases, the J end by 5 bases, with 7 bases between. The germline gives CDR1 KGHSH, CDR2 LQKENI. The CDR3 is 13 residues long. General study points: As was reported, the HLA-A and HLA-B alleles of most subjects were accurately predicted from TCR beta sequences. Listed as cytomegalovirus-associated were 150 or so TCR beta chains.

The specimen was PBMCs. The source is a male donor in good health and CMV-seropositive. This chain links TRBV18 with TRBJ1-5; no definite D call. CDR3 DNA: TGTGCCAGCTCACCAGGGCTCGATCAGCCCCAGCATTTT. This translates into CASSPGLDQPQHF.